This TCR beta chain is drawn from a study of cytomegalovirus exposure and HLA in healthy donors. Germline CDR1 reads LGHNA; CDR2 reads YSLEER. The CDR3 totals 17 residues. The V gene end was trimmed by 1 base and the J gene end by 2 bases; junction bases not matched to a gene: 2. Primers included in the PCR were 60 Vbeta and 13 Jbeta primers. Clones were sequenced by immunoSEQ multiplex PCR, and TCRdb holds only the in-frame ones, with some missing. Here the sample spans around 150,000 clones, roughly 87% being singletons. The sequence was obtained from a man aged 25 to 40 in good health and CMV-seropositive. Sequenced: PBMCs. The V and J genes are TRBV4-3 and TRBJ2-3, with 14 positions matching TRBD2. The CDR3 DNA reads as TGCGCCAGCAGCCAAGGACTAGCGGGGGGGAACACAGATACGCAGTATTTT. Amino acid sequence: CASSQGLAGGNTDTQYF.